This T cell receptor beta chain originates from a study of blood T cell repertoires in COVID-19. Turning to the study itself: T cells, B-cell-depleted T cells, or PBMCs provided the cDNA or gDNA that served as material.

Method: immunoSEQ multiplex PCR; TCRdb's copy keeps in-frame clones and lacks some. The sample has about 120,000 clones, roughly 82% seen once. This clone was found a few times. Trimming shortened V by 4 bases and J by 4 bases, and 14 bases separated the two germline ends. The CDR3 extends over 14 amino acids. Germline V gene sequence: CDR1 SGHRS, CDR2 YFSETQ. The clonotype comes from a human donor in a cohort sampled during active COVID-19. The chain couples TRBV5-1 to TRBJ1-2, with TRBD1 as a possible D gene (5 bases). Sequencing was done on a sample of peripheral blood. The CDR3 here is CASSVSDSSYGYTF. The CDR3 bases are TGCGCCAGCAGCGTGAGCGACAGCAGCTATGGCTACACCTTC.